Below are 11 T cell receptor beta chains sequenced from a single sample in a study of blood T cell repertoires in COVID-19. Clones were read by immunoSEQ multiplex PCR, and TCRdb kept only the in-frame ones, dropping some. The table includes approximately 100,000 clones, roughly 83% detected once. Sequencing was done on a sample of peripheral blood. These receptors all stem from a human donor in a cohort sampled during active COVID-19.

This clone was seen a single time. V usage is TRBV6-5 and J usage is TRBJ2-5, with TRBD2 as a possible D gene (6 bases). Germline assignment: CDR1 MNHEY and CDR2 SVGAGI. The CDR3 is made up of 13 amino acids. The V gene lost 2 bases and the J gene lost 5 bases, with 9 bases spanning the gap. The CDR3 reads CASSYGGVETQYF. The CDR3 nucleotides are TGTGCCAGCAGTTACGGAGGGGTCGAGACCCAGTACTTC.

CDR3 nucleotide sequence: TGCGCCAGCAGCTTCCTAGCGGGGGGGCAAAGTGAGCAGTTCTTC. This encodes CASSFLAGGQSEQFF. This chain uses TRBV5-1 with TRBJ2-1; 12 bases map to TRBD2. The V gene end was trimmed by 2 bases and the J gene end by 9 bases; junction bases not matched to a gene: 6. This CDR3 is built from 15 residues. Germline CDR1 and CDR2: SGHRS and YFSETQ.

This rearrangement joins TRBV6-5 to TRBJ1-5, with D uncertain. V gave up 2 bases and J gave up 4 bases, with 6 bases separating them. The CDR3 is 13 residues long. Germline V gene data show CDR1 as MNHEY and CDR2 as SVGAGI. CDR3 DNA: TGTGCCAGCAGTTACGCGTTTAATCAGCCCCAGCATTTT. Its translation: CASSYAFNQPQHF.

This rearrangement joins TRBV15 to TRBJ1-6, with a tentative D call TRBD1 (6 bases). The CDR3 spans 16 residues. The germline V gene has CDR1 LNHNV and CDR2 YYDKDF (reference sequence). V was cut by 1 base and J by 9 bases, with 16 bases left in between. As DNA, the CDR3 is TGTGCCACCAGCAGAGGAGGCGCGGGGGGCGGTTCACCCCTCCACTTT. It translates to CATSRGGAGGGSPLHF.

The chain is built from TRBV7-2 and TRBJ2-6; no clear D gene. In germline, CDR1 is SGHTA, CDR2 FQGNSA. The V and J ends lost 1 base and 1 base respectively, with 5 bases between them. CDR3 length: 15 amino acids. The CDR3 DNA sequence: TGTGCCAGCAGCTTAGTCGGGTCTGGGGCCAACGTCCTGACTTTC. Encoded protein: CASSLVGSGANVLTF.

The chain uses TRBV7-2 and TRBJ1-2; 7 positions match TRBD1. There are 14 residues in the CDR3. With 0 bases clipped from V and 4 bases from J, the junction kept 2 bases outside the gene matches. CDR1 and CDR2 from the germline V gene are SGHTA and FQGNSA. The CDR3 coding sequence is TGTGCCAGCAGCTTAGCGTGGGACAGCTATGGCTACACCTTC. It encodes CASSLAWDSYGYTF.

This chain joins TRBV3-1 (or the pseudogene TRBV3-2) and TRBJ2-5, with D perhaps TRBD1 (6 bases). The CDR3 length is 14 residues. Looked up from germline, CDR1 is LGHDT and CDR2 is YNNKEL (reference sequence). V gave up 4 bases and J gave up 5 bases, with 14 bases separating them. CDR3 nucleotides: TGTGCCAGCAGCCCCGACAGGAGTAGGGAGACCCAGTACTTC. It translates to CASSPDRSRETQYF.

This clone has more than one count but fewer than ten. The chain uses TRBV6-4 and TRBJ2-1, with 11 bases lining up with TRBD2. Per germline, CDR1 MRHNA and CDR2 SNTAGT. The CDR3 runs 13 residues. The V and J ends lost 10 bases and 5 bases, in that order; junction bases with no gene match: 4. The CDR3: CATRTSGHNEQFF. Here the CDR3 DNA reads TGTGCCACTCGGACTAGCGGGCACAATGAGCAGTTCTTC.

The CDR3 nucleotides are TGCGCCAGCAGCACGGGGACAGGCGGCTACACCTTC. This encodes CASSTGTGGYTF. The genes are TRBV5-1 and TRBJ1-2; the match to TRBD1 covers 8 bases. V lost 4 bases, J lost 8 bases, and 4 bases stayed unmatched. CDR3 size: 12 residues. Germline CDR1 reads SGHRS; CDR2 reads YFSETQ.

The chain couples TRBV12-3 or TRBV12-4 to TRBJ2-7; D is unclear. The CDR3 length is 11 residues. V shed 4 bases and J shed 2 bases, with 3 bases lying between them. CDR3 nucleotide sequence: TGTGCCAGCAGTTCTCCCTACGAGCAGTACTTC. It yields the protein CASSSPYEQYF.

V and J are TRBV6-1 and TRBJ2-2; 7 positions match TRBD1. Germline lookup yields CDR1 MNHNS and CDR2 SASEGT. Trimming at V came to 2 bases and at J to 3 bases, leaving 6 bases not matched to a gene. CDR3 size: 16 residues. As DNA, the CDR3 is TGTGCCAGCAGTGAATCACAGGGGAGATACACCGGGGAGCTGTTTTTT. It encodes CASSESQGRYTGELFF.